Listed here are 20 T cell receptor beta chains from one sample, sequenced in a study of response to subunit inactivated influenza vaccine. Using its own MiXCR run on the RT-PCR reads, TCRdb lists one record per CDR3 protein. This table holds 600,000 to 850,000 distinct CDR3 sequences, 14% found once. This sample comprised PBMCs from blood, obtained roughly 2 weeks before vaccination. These receptors all come from a man between 50 and 59 years old who received an inactivated influenza vaccine.

This clonotype has more than one count but fewer than ten. The rearrangement uses TRBV27 and TRBJ2-1; D perhaps matches TRBD2 (5 bases). V gave up 2 bases and J gave up 4 bases, with 12 bases separating them. Looked up from germline, CDR1 is MNHEY and CDR2 is SMNVEV (reference sequence). The CDR3 spans 15 residues. CDR3: CASSLGSSRYNEQFF. As DNA, the CDR3 is TGTGCCAGCAGTTTAGGGTCTAGCAGGTACAATGAGCAGTTCTTC.

This clonotype was recorded many times. The CDR3 sequence is CASSLAEVYGYTF. DNA of the CDR3: TGTGCCAGCAGTTTGGCGGAGGTCTATGGCTACACCTTC. This chain connects TRBV12-3 or TRBV12-4 to TRBJ1-2; D gene uncertain. V was trimmed by 3 bases and J by 4 bases, leaving 9 bases between them. The length of the CDR3 is 13 residues.

This clonotype came up a few times. The chain is built from TRBV4-2 and TRBJ2-5; D ambiguous. V was cut by 4 bases and J by 0 bases, with 12 bases left in between. The germline gives CDR1 LGHNA, CDR2 YNFKEQ. The CDR3 spans 15 residues. CDR3 region: CASSPQGRYQETQYF. The CDR3 DNA follows: TGTGCCAGCAGCCCCCAAGGGCGGTACCAAGAGACCCAGTACTTC.

The J gene is TRBJ2-1, the V gene TRBV10-3, with D uncertain. V was trimmed by 2 bases and J by 6 bases, leaving 5 bases between them. CDR3 length equals 12 residues. Germline loops: CDR1 ENHRY, CDR2 SYGVKD. CDR3 nucleotide sequence: TGTGCCATCAGTGAGATCGGCAATGAGCAGTTCTTC. Translation: CAISEIGNEQFF.

This clonotype was picked up many times. The chain joins TRBV13 to TRBJ2-3; D remains ambiguous. The V end lost 2 bases, the J end lost 1 base, and 22 bases lay between the germline ends. The length of the CDR3 is 19 residues. Per germline, CDR1 PRHDT and CDR2 FYEKMQ (reference sequence). The CDR3 DNA reads TGTGCCAGCAGCTTAATGACTGAGCTGGGCCAAGTCGGCACAGATACGCAGTATTTT. Translating gives CASSLMTELGQVGTDTQYF.

This clonotype turned up a few times. The gene calls are TRBV7-9 and TRBJ2-1; TRBD2 agrees at 7 bases. The ends lost 2 bases at V and 8 bases at J; junction bases unmatched: 12. In germline, CDR1 is SEHNR, CDR2 FQNEAQ (reference sequence). This CDR3 is built from 16 residues. The CDR3 bases are TGTGCCAGCAGCTTAACGGTAGCGGGCCTAGGGGATGAGCAGTTCTTC. Residues: CASSLTVAGLGDEQFF.

Many counts were recorded for this clonotype. The V and J genes are TRBV5-1 and TRBJ2-1; no firm D call. The CDR3 runs to 15 residues. Trimming removed 3 bases from V and 7 bases from J, with 17 bases in between. The V gene's germline CDR1 is SGHRS and CDR2 YFSETQ. The CDR3 spells CASSSQRGVWNEQFF. The CDR3 DNA follows: TGCGCCAGCAGCTCCCAGCGTGGAGTATGGAATGAGCAGTTCTTC.

This clonotype has a handful of counts. The chain has TRBV20-1 and TRBJ2-1; D possibly matches TRBD1 or TRBD2 (5 bases each). This CDR3 contains 12 residues. Germline values: CDR1 DFQATT, CDR2 SNEGSKA (reference sequence). The V end lost 2 bases, the J end lost 9 bases, and 11 bases lay between the germline ends. The CDR3 reads CSARIRDGEQFF. The CDR3 DNA reads TGCAGTGCTAGAATCAGGGACGGTGAGCAGTTCTTC.

This clonotype has a handful of counts. The CDR3 sequence: CASSPSWGLNTEAFF. In DNA form, the CDR3 reads TGTGCCAGCAGCCCATCGTGGGGGTTGAACACTGAAGCTTTCTTT. This chain uses TRBV7-9 with TRBJ1-1; tentatively, D is TRBD1 (5 bases). V was trimmed by 5 bases and J by 0 bases, leaving 13 bases between them. This CDR3 region has 15 residues. Per germline, CDR1 SEHNR and CDR2 FQNEAQ (reference sequence).

This clonotype was observed many times. The J gene is TRBJ2-2, the V gene TRBV29-1, with TRBD1 as a possible D gene (5 bases). Trimming took off 5 bases at V and 3 bases at J, with 13 bases between the two ends. This CDR3 comprises 14 residues. Germline assignment: CDR1 SQVTM and CDR2 ANQGSEA. CDR3: CSVSGRADTGELFF. CDR3 DNA: TGCAGCGTTTCGGGCAGGGCCGACACCGGGGAGCTGTTTTTT.

This clonotype was seen at least ten times. This sequence joins TRBV20-1 and TRBJ1-6; a weak D match, TRBD1 (6 bases). The V end was cut by 6 bases, the J end by 6 bases, with 15 bases between. Germline V gene data show CDR1 as DFQATT and CDR2 as SNEGSKA (reference sequence). This CDR3 spans 14 amino acids. The CDR3 DNA follows: TGCAGTGCCCCGACGGGGGCCGGTAATTCACCCCTCCACTTT. Amino acid sequence: CSAPTGAGNSPLHF.

V is TRBV12-3 or TRBV12-4 and J is TRBJ2-4, with 9 bases aligning to TRBD1. V gave up 6 bases and J gave up 1 base; unmatched junction bases: 7. The CDR3 is 16 amino acids. The CDR3 sequence is CASSPWGTGAKNIQYF. The CDR3 DNA is TGTGCCAGCAGCCCGTGGGGGACAGGGGCCAAAAACATTCAGTACTTC.

The rearrangement joins TRBV4-3 to TRBJ2-5; 7 nucleotides align to TRBD1. Germline V CDR1 and CDR2: LGHNA, YSLEER. The CDR3 consists of 17 residues. V was clipped by 2 bases and J by 2 bases; unmatched bases: 11. CDR3 sequence reads: CASSQYLHGRGQETQYF. For the CDR3, the DNA is TGCGCCAGCAGCCAATATCTCCACGGCAGGGGGCAAGAGACCCAGTACTTC.

The chain carries TRBV12-3 or TRBV12-4 and TRBJ1-2; D might be TRBD1 (5 bases). With 2 bases removed from V and 8 bases from J, the gap between germline ends came to 18 bases. CDR3 length: 15 amino acids. In DNA, the CDR3 is TGTGCCAGCAGTTTACGGCAGGGCCGACTTAAGGGCTACACCTTC. It encodes CASSLRQGRLKGYTF.

In its sample, this clonotype was seen many times. This chain joins TRBV10-3 and TRBJ2-7; 7 positions agree with TRBD1. This CDR3 is built from 15 residues. Germline CDR1 ENHRY, CDR2 SYGVKD. V was pared by 2 bases and J by 3 bases, with 7 bases of the junction left unmatched. The CDR3, as DNA: TGTGCCATCAGTGAGCAAATGGCAGGGGGCTACGAGCAGTACTTC. Its translation: CAISEQMAGGYEQYF.

This chain links TRBV27 with TRBJ2-7, with TRBD2 identical over 10 bases. V dropped 6 bases and J dropped 2; count of bases not matched to a gene: 10. CDR1 is MNHEY and CDR2 is SMNVEV in the germline V gene (reference sequence). CDR3 length equals 16 residues. The DNA for the CDR3 is TGTGCCAGCAGCCGTGCCCCTAGCGGGGGTACCTACGAGCAGTACTTC. Translated, it gives CASSRAPSGGTYEQYF.

This clonotype was counted a few times. This sequence joins TRBV12-3 or TRBV12-4 and TRBJ1-2; D is ambiguous. This CDR3 spans 13 amino acids. Trimming removed 5 bases from V and 1 base from J, with 8 bases in between. CDR3 region: CASSPIDNYGYTF. The DNA for the CDR3 is TGTGCCAGCAGTCCGATCGATAACTATGGCTACACCTTC.

This clonotype was seen only a few times. The chain carries TRBV6-2 or TRBV6-3 and TRBJ2-6; D is perhaps TRBD2 (6 bases). CDR3 length: 16 residues. The germline CDR1 and CDR2 sequences are MNHEY and SVGEGT. With 6 bases removed from V and 0 bases from J, the gap between germline ends came to 12 bases. CDR3: CASSWGVHSGANVLTF. In DNA form, the CDR3 reads TGTGCCAGCAGCTGGGGGGTGCACTCTGGGGCCAACGTCCTGACTTTC.

The V gene is TRBV6-1, the J gene TRBJ2-3; TRBD2 agrees at 16 bases. Germline CDR1 reads MNHNS; CDR2 reads SASEGT. Trimming at V came to 4 bases and at J to 1 base, leaving 5 bases not matched to a gene. The CDR3 totals 18 residues. Here the CDR3 DNA reads TGTGCCAGCAGTGCCGGGACTAGCGGGGGGGGTGGCACAGATACGCAGTATTTT. The encoded protein is CASSAGTSGGGGTDTQYF.

This clonotype was picked up many times. This chain's CDR3 is CASSLTAGRTYEQYF. CDR3 nucleotide sequence: TGCGCCAGCAGCTTGACGGCAGGGCGGACCTACGAGCAGTACTTC. The rearrangement uses TRBV5-1 and TRBJ2-7, with D possibly TRBD1 on 5 matching bases. Germline V gives CDR1 SGHRS, CDR2 YFSETQ. V was trimmed by 1 base and J by 2 bases, leaving 13 bases between them. The CDR3 spans 15 residues.